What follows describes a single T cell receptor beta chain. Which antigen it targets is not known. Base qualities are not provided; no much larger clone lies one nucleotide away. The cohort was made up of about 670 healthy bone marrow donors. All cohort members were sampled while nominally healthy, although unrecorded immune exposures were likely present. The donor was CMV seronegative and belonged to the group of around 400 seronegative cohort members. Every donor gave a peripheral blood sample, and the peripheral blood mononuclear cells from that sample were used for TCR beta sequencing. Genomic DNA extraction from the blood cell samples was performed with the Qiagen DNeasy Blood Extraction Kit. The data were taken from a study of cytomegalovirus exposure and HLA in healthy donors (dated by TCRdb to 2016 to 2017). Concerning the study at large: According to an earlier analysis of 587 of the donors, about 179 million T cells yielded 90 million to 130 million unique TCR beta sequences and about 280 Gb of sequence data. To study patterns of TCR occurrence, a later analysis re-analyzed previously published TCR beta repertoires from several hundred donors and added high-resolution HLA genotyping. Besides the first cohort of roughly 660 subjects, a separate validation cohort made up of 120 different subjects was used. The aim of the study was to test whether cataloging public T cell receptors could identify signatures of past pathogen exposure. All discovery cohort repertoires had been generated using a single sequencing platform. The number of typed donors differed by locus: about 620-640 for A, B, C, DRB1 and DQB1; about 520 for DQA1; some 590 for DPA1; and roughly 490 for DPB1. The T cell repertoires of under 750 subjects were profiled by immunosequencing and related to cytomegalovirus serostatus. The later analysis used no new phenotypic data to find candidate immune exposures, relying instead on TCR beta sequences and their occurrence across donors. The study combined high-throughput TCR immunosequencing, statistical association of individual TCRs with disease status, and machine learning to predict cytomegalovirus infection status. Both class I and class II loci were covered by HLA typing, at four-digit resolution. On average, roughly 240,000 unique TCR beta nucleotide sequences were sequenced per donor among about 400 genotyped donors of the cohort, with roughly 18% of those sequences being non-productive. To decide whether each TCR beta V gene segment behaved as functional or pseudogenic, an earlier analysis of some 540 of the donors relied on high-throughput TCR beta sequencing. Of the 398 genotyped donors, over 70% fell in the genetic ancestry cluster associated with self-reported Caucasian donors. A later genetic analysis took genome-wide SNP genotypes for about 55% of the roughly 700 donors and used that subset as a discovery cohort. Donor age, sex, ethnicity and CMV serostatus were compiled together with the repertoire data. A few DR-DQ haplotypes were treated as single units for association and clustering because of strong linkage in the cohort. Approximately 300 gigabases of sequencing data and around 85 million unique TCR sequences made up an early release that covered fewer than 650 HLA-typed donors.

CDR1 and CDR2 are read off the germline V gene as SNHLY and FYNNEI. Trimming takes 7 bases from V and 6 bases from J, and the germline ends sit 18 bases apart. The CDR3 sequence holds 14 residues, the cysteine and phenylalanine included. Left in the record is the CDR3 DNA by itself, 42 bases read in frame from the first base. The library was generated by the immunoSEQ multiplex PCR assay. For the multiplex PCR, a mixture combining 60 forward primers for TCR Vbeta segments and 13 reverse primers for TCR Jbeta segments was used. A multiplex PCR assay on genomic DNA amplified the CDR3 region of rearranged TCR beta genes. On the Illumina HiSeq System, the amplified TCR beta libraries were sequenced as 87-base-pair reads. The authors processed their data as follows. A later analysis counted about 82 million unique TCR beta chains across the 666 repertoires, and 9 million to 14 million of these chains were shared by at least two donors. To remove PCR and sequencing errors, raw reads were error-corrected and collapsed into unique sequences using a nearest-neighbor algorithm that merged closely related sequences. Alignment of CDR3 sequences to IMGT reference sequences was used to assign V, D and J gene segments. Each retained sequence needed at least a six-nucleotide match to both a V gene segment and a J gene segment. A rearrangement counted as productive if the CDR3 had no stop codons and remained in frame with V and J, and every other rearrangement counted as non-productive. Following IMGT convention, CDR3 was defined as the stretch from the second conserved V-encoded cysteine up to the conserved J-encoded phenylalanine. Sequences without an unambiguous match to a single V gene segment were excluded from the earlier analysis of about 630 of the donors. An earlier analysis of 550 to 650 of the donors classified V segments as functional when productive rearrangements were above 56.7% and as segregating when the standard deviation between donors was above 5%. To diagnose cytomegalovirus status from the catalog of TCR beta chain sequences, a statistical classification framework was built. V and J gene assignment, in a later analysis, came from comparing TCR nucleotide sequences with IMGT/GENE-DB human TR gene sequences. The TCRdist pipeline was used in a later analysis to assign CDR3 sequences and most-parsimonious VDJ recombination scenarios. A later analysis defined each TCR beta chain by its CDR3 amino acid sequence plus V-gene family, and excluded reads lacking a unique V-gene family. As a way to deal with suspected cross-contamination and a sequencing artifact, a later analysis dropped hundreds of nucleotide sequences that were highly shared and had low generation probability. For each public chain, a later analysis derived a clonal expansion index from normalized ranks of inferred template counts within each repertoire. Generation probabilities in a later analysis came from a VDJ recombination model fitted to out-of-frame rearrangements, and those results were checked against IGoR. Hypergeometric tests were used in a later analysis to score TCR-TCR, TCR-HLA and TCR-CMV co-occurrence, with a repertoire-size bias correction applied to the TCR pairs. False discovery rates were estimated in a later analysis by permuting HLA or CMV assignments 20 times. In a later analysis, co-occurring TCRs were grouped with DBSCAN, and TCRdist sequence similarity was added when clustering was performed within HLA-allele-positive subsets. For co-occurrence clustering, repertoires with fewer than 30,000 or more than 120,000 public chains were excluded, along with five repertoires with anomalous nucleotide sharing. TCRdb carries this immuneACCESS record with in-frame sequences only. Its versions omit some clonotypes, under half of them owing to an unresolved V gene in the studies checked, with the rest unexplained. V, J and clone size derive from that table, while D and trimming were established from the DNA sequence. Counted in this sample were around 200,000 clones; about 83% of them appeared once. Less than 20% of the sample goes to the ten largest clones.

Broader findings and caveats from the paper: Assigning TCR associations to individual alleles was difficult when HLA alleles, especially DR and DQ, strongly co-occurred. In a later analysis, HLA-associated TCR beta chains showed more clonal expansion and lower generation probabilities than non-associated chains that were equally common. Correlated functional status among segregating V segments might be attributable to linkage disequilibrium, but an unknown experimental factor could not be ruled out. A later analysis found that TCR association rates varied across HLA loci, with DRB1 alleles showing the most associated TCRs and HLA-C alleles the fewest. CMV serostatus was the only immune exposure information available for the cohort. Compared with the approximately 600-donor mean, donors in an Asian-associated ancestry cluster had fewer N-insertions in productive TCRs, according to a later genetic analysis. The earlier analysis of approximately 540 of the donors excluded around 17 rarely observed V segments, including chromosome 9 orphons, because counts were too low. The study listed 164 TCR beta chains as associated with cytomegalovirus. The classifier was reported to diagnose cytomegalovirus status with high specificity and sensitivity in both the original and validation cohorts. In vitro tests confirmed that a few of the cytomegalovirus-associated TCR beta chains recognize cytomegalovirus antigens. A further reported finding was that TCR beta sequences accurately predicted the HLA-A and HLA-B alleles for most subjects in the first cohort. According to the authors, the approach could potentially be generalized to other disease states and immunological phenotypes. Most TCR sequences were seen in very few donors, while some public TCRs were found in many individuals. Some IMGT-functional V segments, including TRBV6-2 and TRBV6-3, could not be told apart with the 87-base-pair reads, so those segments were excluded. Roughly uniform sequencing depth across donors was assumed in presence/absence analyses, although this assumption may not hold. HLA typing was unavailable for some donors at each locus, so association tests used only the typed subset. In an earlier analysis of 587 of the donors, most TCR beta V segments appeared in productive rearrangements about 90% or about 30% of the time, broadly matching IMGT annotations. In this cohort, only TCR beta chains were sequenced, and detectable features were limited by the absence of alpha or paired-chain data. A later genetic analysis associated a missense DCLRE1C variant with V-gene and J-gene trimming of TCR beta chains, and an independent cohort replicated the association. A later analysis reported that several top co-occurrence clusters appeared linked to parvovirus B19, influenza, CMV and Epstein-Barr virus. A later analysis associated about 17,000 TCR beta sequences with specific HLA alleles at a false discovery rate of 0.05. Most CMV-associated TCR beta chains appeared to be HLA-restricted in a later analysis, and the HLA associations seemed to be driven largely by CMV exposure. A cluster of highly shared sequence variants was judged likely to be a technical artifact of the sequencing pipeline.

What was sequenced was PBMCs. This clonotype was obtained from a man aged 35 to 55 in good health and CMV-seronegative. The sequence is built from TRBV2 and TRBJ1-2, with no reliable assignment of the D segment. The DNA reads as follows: TGTGCCAGCAAATCAACAGAGAGTACCAATGGCTACACCTTC. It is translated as CASKSTESTNGYTF.